Presented here are 2 T cell receptor beta chains from one specimen sequenced in a study of technical replicates of blood from several donors. The assay was immunoSEQ multiplex PCR, and TCRdb's table has in-frame clones only and misses some. The table lists 75,000 to 100,000 clones, nearly 97% of them singletons, with around 0.26% in the top ten. Sequenced material: T cells isolated from PBMCs. Receptor source: a human donor in good health.

CDR3 region: CASRYQGSGQPQHF. As DNA, the CDR3 is TGTGCCAGCCGGTACCAGGGTTCTGGTCAGCCCCAGCATTTT. The rearrangement links TRBV28 to TRBJ1-5; a weak D match, TRBD1 (5 bases). The CDR3 extends over 14 amino acids. Germline V lookup: CDR1 MDHEN, CDR2 SYDVKM. Trimming took 8 bases from V and 6 from J, leaving 17 bases between them.

V gene TRBV19 combines with J gene TRBJ2-7; TRBD2 matches at 7 bases. V dropped 2 bases and J dropped 4; count of bases not matched to a gene: 14. This CDR3 comprises 17 residues. From germline, CDR1 is LNHDA and CDR2 SQIVND (reference sequence). CDR3 DNA sequence: TGTGCCAGTAGTATAATCCCGCCGACTAGCCGTGAATACGAGCAGTACTTC. Protein: CASSIIPPTSREYEQYF.